The 31 T cell receptor beta chains below come from one sample, sequenced in a study of CD8 T cells in Susac syndrome. Random-hexamer reverse transcription was applied to roughly 0.5 to 1 ug RNA. TCRdb itself ran the immunoSEQ multiplex PCR reads through MiXCR, one entry per CDR3 protein. The repertoire holds 330,000 or so distinct CDR3 sequences, about 89% seen once, with about 0.17% in the top ten. Sample: CD8+ T cells from PBMCs. The receptors come from a human donor with multiple sclerosis.

The rearrangement uses TRBV7-3 and TRBJ2-3; perhaps TRBD2 as D (6 bases). The V and J ends lost 2 bases and 3 bases respectively, with 15 bases between them. The CDR3 covers 16 residues. Germline assignment: CDR1 SGHTA and CDR2 FQGTGA. This chain's CDR3 is CASSLYPGEVTDTQYF. CDR3 nucleotide sequence: TGTGCCAGCAGCTTATACCCGGGAGAAGTTACAGATACGCAGTATTTT.

V usage is TRBV12-3 or TRBV12-4 and J usage is TRBJ2-7, with 7 bases fitting TRBD1. The J segment lost 8 bases and the V segment lost 6 bases, leaving 16 bases of the junction unmatched. The CDR3 runs 15 residues. CDR3 nucleotides: TGTGCCAGCAGGATGGGACAGAAGAGTCCTTTTCAGCAGTACTTC. This gives the protein CASRMGQKSPFQQYF.

The rearrangement links TRBV7-9 to TRBJ2-1; D gene unclear. Germline-derived CDR1 and CDR2 are SEHNR and FQNEAQ (reference sequence). The CDR3 loop spans 12 amino acids. The V end was cut by 5 bases, the J end by 9 bases, with 11 bases between. CDR3 nucleotide sequence: TGTGCCAGCAGCATTGGACCAGGTGAGCAGTTCTTC. Translation: CASSIGPGEQFF.

CDR3 sequence reads: CASSYTGTGRNEQFF. CDR3 sequence (DNA): TGTGCCAGCAGCTACACCGGGACAGGGAGGAATGAGCAGTTCTTC. The chain combines TRBV11-2 with TRBJ2-1; 9 nucleotides line up with TRBD1. The CDR3 has 15 amino acids. Looked up from germline, CDR1 is SGHAT and CDR2 is FQNNGV. J gave up 7 bases and V 4 bases, and 8 bases lay outside the gene matches.

V gene TRBV25-1 combines with J gene TRBJ1-3; D call uncertain. Germline V CDR1 and CDR2: MGHDK, SYGVNS. V dropped 5 bases and J dropped 4 bases, with 3 bases sitting between them. This CDR3 has 11 residues. CDR3 region: CASSNGNTIYF. CDR3 DNA sequence: TGTGCCAGCAGTAACGGAAACACCATATATTTT.

With respect to this clonotype: The DNA is omitted, as the CDR3 cannot be located on it reliably, and the CDR3 follows TCRdb's listing. The rearrangement uses TRBV5-1 and TRBJ1-4. The germline gives CDR1 SGHRS, CDR2 YFSETQ. Both ends counted, the CDR3 spans 15 residues. CDR3 in amino acids: CASSSELQLMKNCFF.

There are a few counts of this clonotype. V and J are TRBV20-1 and TRBJ2-2; D is undetermined. Germline CDR1 and CDR2: DFQATT and SNEGSKA (reference sequence). This CDR3 has 11 amino acids. Trimming took 3 bases from V and 5 from J, leaving 4 bases between them. CDR3 sequence reads: CSARETGELFF. In DNA form, the CDR3 reads TGCAGTGCTAGGGAAACCGGGGAGCTGTTTTTT.

The V call is TRBV20-1, the J call TRBJ1-5; 7 bases match TRBD1. The trim removed 5 bases at V and 0 bases at J, leaving 4 bases unmatched. This CDR3 is built from 14 residues. Germline V gives CDR1 DFQATT, CDR2 SNEGSKA (reference sequence). CDR3 in amino acids: CSAVQGYSNQPQHF. CDR3 nucleotides: TGCAGTGCTGTACAGGGGTATAGCAATCAGCCCCAGCATTTT.

The chain employs TRBV4-1 and TRBJ2-3; 11 bases map to TRBD2. CDR1 is MGHRA, CDR2 YSYEKL, per germline. V lost 2 bases and J lost 1; bases outside the gene matches: 5. The CDR3 totals 17 residues. This CDR3 is CASSQSLAGGGTDTQYF. The CDR3 DNA reads TGCGCCAGCAGCCAATCCCTAGCGGGGGGTGGCACAGATACGCAGTATTTT.

V gene TRBV6-2 or TRBV6-3 combines with J gene TRBJ2-7; 7 bases match TRBD1. CDR3 length equals 17 residues. Per germline, CDR1 MNHEY and CDR2 SVGEGT. With 4 bases clipped from V and 0 bases from J, the junction kept 12 bases outside the gene matches. The CDR3 reads CASSWTGTVHDSYEQYF. For the CDR3, the DNA is TGTGCCAGCAGTTGGACCGGGACAGTGCATGACTCCTACGAGCAGTACTTC.

V and J are TRBV28 and TRBJ2-4, with TRBD2 matching over 7 bases. The CDR3 spans 16 residues. The trim removed 5 bases at V and 1 base at J, leaving 8 bases unmatched. CDR1 MDHEN and CDR2 SYDVKM come from the germline V gene. The CDR3: CASSVLRGGAKNIQYF. For the CDR3, the DNA is TGTGCCAGCAGTGTGCTTAGGGGAGGGGCCAAAAACATTCAGTACTTC. The variable domain in full, completed from reference TRBV28 and TRBJ2-4, reads DVKVTQSSRYLVKRTGEKVFLECVQDMDHENMFWYRQDPGLGLRLIYFSYDVKMKEKGDIPEGYSVSREKKERFSLILESASTNQTSMYLCASSVLRGGAKNIQYFGAGTRLSVL.

V is TRBV9 and J is TRBJ1-6; D is unresolved. The V gene's germline CDR1 is SGDLS and CDR2 YYNGEE. With 4 bases removed from V and 7 bases from J, the gap between germline ends came to 18 bases. CDR3 length: 16 amino acids. CDR3 amino acids: CASSPAEVGVNSPLHF. DNA for the CDR3: TGTGCCAGCAGCCCGGCGGAGGTGGGTGTCAATTCACCCCTCCACTTT. Full variable domain (outside the CDR3, taken from reference TRBV9 and TRBJ1-6): DSGVTQTPKHLITATGQRVTLRCSPRSGDLSVYWYQQSLDQGLQFLIQYYNGEERAKGNILERFSAQQFPDLHSELNLSSLELGDSALYFCASSPAEVGVNSPLHFGNGTRLTVT.

The chain recombines TRBV29-1 with TRBJ2-1, with TRBD1 matching 8 bases. The CDR3 has 13 residues. Trimming at V came to 6 bases and at J to 6 bases, leaving 7 bases not matched to a gene. From germline, CDR1 is SQVTM and CDR2 ANQGSEA. The CDR3 nucleotides are TGCAGCGTCCTGACAGGGGAAGGCAATGAGCAGTTCTTC. Its protein product is CSVLTGEGNEQFF.

The rearrangement uses TRBV7-3 and TRBJ2-2; either TRBD1 or TRBD2 may supply D (5 bases each). Germline V CDR1 and CDR2: SGHTA, FQGTGA. CDR3 length: 15 amino acids. V was clipped by 2 bases and J by 0 bases, with 7 bases between them. Written as DNA, the CDR3 is TGTGCCAGCAGCTTAGGGACGGCGAACACCGGGGAGCTGTTTTTT. It specifies CASSLGTANTGELFF.

The CDR3 loop is CASSLPGIQGGNSGANVLTF. CDR3 bases: TGTGCCAGCAGCTTACCAGGAATACAGGGAGGGAATTCTGGGGCCAACGTCCTGACTTTC. The chain is built from TRBV5-4 and TRBJ2-6, with D possibly matching TRBD2 (7 bases). V was trimmed by 2 bases and J by 1 base, leaving 22 bases between them. CDR1 is SGHNT and CDR2 is YYREEE in the germline V gene (reference sequence). This CDR3 is built from 20 residues.

V and J are TRBV4-3 and TRBJ2-1; 11 positions match TRBD2. V lost 4 bases to trimming and J lost 7 bases; unmatched junction nucleotides: 3. Germline loops: CDR1 LGHNA, CDR2 YSLEER. The CDR3 consists of 14 residues. The CDR3 loop is CASSPASGGNEQFF. CDR3 in DNA: TGCGCCAGCAGCCCTGCTAGCGGGGGGAATGAGCAGTTCTTC.

The rearrangement joins TRBV7-9 to TRBJ1-5; 8 bases match TRBD1. Trimming cost V 5 bases and J 6 bases; bases outside gene matches: 9. CDR1 and CDR2 (germline): SEHNR, FQNEAQ (reference sequence). The CDR3 has 15 residues. CDR3 DNA sequence: TGTGCCAGCAGCACGGACAGGGATTTTAGTCAGCCCCAGCATTTT. Its protein is CASSTDRDFSQPQHF.

This chain connects TRBV7-8 to TRBJ2-7; D is unclear. Trimming removed 4 bases from V and 0 bases from J, with 16 bases in between. Germline values: CDR1 SGHVS, CDR2 FQNEAQ. CDR3 length: 16 residues. The CDR3 sequence is CASSSDWVVGSYEQYF. The DNA of the CDR3 is TGTGCCAGCAGCTCCGACTGGGTCGTGGGCTCCTACGAGCAGTACTTC.

This sequence joins TRBV9 and TRBJ2-7; 9 bases are a match to TRBD2. CDR3 length: 16 residues. CDR1 is SGDLS and CDR2 is YYNGEE in the germline V gene. V was clipped by 0 bases and J by 2 bases; unmatched bases: 6. The CDR3 here is CASSVGLAGNPYEQYF. CDR3 nucleotide sequence: TGTGCCAGCAGCGTAGGTCTAGCGGGAAACCCCTACGAGCAGTACTTC.

V and J are TRBV4-3 and TRBJ2-7; D is possibly TRBD2 (5 bases). V gave up 1 base and J gave up 4 bases, with 23 bases separating them. CDR3 length equals 18 residues. Germline-derived CDR1 and CDR2 are LGHNA and YSLEER. This CDR3 is CASSQVKFLSRGQYEQYF. The CDR3 coding sequence is TGCGCCAGCAGCCAAGTGAAATTTCTCAGCCGAGGGCAATACGAGCAGTACTTC.

Here the CDR3 reads CAWSVGGATNEKLFF. In nucleotides, the CDR3 is TGTGCCTGGAGTGTAGGGGGTGCAACTAATGAAAAACTGTTTTTT. V gene TRBV30 combines with J gene TRBJ1-4; possible D gene TRBD1, 6 bases. The CDR3 has 15 amino acids. Germline assignment: CDR1 GTSNPN and CDR2 SVGIG (reference sequence). Trimming stripped 0 bases from V and 0 bases from J, with 8 bases between.

The rearrangement links TRBV24-1 to TRBJ2-4, with D perhaps TRBD1 or TRBD2 (5 bases each). Deletions cut 3 bases from V and 4 bases from J, with 12 bases between. CDR3 length: 15 amino acids. CDR1 KGHDR and CDR2 SFDVKD come from the germline V gene. The DNA of the CDR3 is TGTGCCACCAGTGATGCGGGCAGGGAAAAAAACATTCAGTACTTC. The encoded protein is CATSDAGREKNIQYF.

The chain has TRBV20-1 and TRBJ2-7, with 7 bases identical to TRBD2. CDR1 is DFQATT and CDR2 is SNEGSKA in the germline V gene (reference sequence). The CDR3 sequence is 15 residues long. With V trimmed by 1 base and J by 0 bases, 6 bases remained unmatched. The CDR3: CSARVLLAVSYEQYF. For the CDR3, the DNA is TGCAGTGCTAGAGTCCTTCTAGCGGTCTCCTACGAGCAGTACTTC.

This clonotype was counted only a few times. The J gene is TRBJ2-7, the V gene TRBV6-5; TRBD1 is a possible D gene (6 bases). The CDR3 has 13 amino acids. The germline CDR1 and CDR2 sequences are MNHEY and SVGAGI. The ends were cut back, 3 bases at V and 4 bases at J, with 10 bases in the middle. CDR3 protein: CASSYSQGYEQYF. CDR3 coding DNA: TGTGCCAGCAGTTATTCCCAGGGGTACGAGCAGTACTTC.

The chain carries TRBV5-4 and TRBJ1-3; D gene ambiguous. Trimming stripped 7 bases from V and 2 bases from J, with 13 bases between. The CDR3 length is 14 residues. The germline gives CDR1 SGHNT, CDR2 YYREEE (reference sequence). The CDR3 nucleotides read TGTGCCAGCGAGGATTGGGGAGCTGGAAACACCATATATTTT. It translates to CASEDWGAGNTIYF.

V gene TRBV27 combines with J gene TRBJ1-4; perhaps TRBD1 as D (6 bases). CDR1 is MNHEY, CDR2 SMNVEV, per germline (reference sequence). The V gene lost 4 bases and the J gene lost 8 bases, with 17 bases spanning the gap. CDR3 length: 15 amino acids. The CDR3, as DNA: TGTGCCAGCAGTTGGGGGGGGCGCTTGGAGGAAAAACTGTTTTTT. Translated, it gives CASSWGGRLEEKLFF.

The sample holds a few counts of this clonotype. This chain connects TRBV28 to TRBJ2-3, with TRBD1 as a possible D gene (6 bases). The CDR3 contains 15 residues. CDR1 is MDHEN, CDR2 SYDVKM, per germline. Trimming stripped 6 bases from V and 4 bases from J, with 17 bases between. The CDR3 nucleotides are TGTGCCAGCAGCCTGGGTGCAGGGGTGGCAGATACGCAGTATTTT. It specifies CASSLGAGVADTQYF.

V and J are TRBV7-9 and TRBJ1-1; no clear D. The CDR3 is 17 residues long. Trimming pared 2 bases from V and 1 base from J, leaving 17 bases between. Germline lookup yields CDR1 SEHNR and CDR2 FQNEAQ (reference sequence). CDR3 nucleotides: TGTGCCAGCAGCTTAAGTGGGTGGGCAGCTACGAACACTGAAGCTTTCTTT. Translated, it gives CASSLSGWAATNTEAFF.

In its sample, this clonotype was seen a few times. The genes are TRBV12-3 or TRBV12-4 and TRBJ2-7; TRBD2 might be the D (6 bases). The CDR3 has 13 residues. Trimming took 5 bases from V and 6 from J, leaving 14 bases between them. CDR3 protein: CASSPGPGGEQYF. CDR3 DNA sequence: TGTGCCAGCAGTCCGGGCCCCGGGGGCGAGCAGTACTTC.

The chain combines TRBV30 with TRBJ2-2, with unresolved D. The length of the CDR3 is 12 residues. Trimming left V 1 base short and J 9 bases short, with 9 bases between. Per the germline V gene, CDR1 is GTSNPN and CDR2 is SVGIG (reference sequence). Here the CDR3 DNA reads TGTGCCTGGAGTGACGGCCGGAGGGAGCTGTTTTTT. It encodes CAWSDGRRELFF.

The chain carries TRBV2 and TRBJ1-2; D is ambiguous. The germline V gene has CDR1 SNHLY and CDR2 FYNNEI. Trimming stripped 0 bases from V and 4 bases from J, with 12 bases between. The CDR3 covers 15 residues. In DNA, the CDR3 is TGTGCCAGCAGTGAAGCGCTTTTAACAGTCTATGGCTACACCTTC. Its translation: CASSEALLTVYGYTF.